These 14 T cell receptor beta chains share one sample of origin, sequenced in a study of regulatory T cells in long-lasting Graves disease. Time point indicated: newly diagnosed GD, antithyroid drugs for less than 3 months. The TCR library was made from RNA extracted from PBMCs. Construction of TCR beta libraries relied on iRepertoire HTBI primers and on Arm-PCR targeting CDR3 regions. TCRdb processed the multiplex PCR reads anew with MiXCR; each CDR3 protein has one entry. In the table there are hundreds of thousands of distinct CDR3 sequences, under 20% of which are singletons. The same data also went into a second study, on T cells in Graves' hyperthyroidism and ophthalmopathy.

Sequenced material: peripheral blood mononuclear cells (PBMCs), taken at new diagnosis, from a patient treated with antithyroid drugs. The receptors here all came from a woman aged 25 to 45 with Graves disease.

This clonotype was counted a few times. The chain recombines TRBV14 with TRBJ1-1; D is ambiguous. The V gene's germline CDR1 is SGHDN and CDR2 FVKESK. The CDR3 totals 13 residues. Trimming removed 5 bases from V and 3 bases from J, with 10 bases in between. The CDR3 DNA is TGTGCCAGCAGCAATCTAAGGCACACTGAAGCTTTCTTT. It yields the protein CASSNLRHTEAFF.

This clonotype appeared many times. The J gene is TRBJ1-1, the V gene TRBV19; possible D gene TRBD1, 6 bases. The ends were cut back, 6 bases at V and 3 bases at J, with 11 bases in the middle. Germline CDR1 is LNHDA and CDR2 is SQIVND (reference sequence). The CDR3 has 13 residues. The CDR3 bases are TGTGCCAGTAGCGTTACAGGGTACACTGAAGCTTTCTTT. It yields the protein CASSVTGYTEAFF.

This clonotype came up a few times. V usage is TRBV3-1 and J usage is TRBJ2-7; D is uncertain. Per germline, CDR1 LGHDT and CDR2 YNNKEL (reference sequence). The CDR3 runs to 14 residues. The chain's CDR3 is CASSGLSVRGEQYF. Here the CDR3 DNA reads TGTGCTTCATCCGGTTTATCCGTCCGAGGAGAGCAGTACTTC.

The rearrangement joins TRBV5-6 to TRBJ1-1; TRBD1 might be the D (6 bases). The CDR3 consists of 15 residues. Trimming took 2 bases from V and 1 from J, leaving 12 bases between them. The germline gives CDR1 SGHDT, CDR2 YYEEEE. Written as DNA, the CDR3 is TGTGCCAGCAGCTTCGGACAGTGGGGGAACACTGAAGCTTTCTTT. It codes for CASSFGQWGNTEAFF.

The sample holds many counts of this clonotype. V is TRBV19 and J is TRBJ1-2; possible D gene TRBD1, 6 bases. This CDR3 comprises 16 residues. V lost 3 bases to trimming and J lost 2 bases, with 16 bases between them. In germline, CDR1 is LNHDA, CDR2 SQIVND (reference sequence). The CDR3 protein is CASSIWPGHLNYGYTF. The CDR3 DNA sequence: TGTGCCAGTAGTATCTGGCCGGGACACCTGAACTATGGCTACACCTTC.

This clonotype was detected ten times or more. The chain employs TRBV7-9 and TRBJ2-1; D remains unclear. CDR3 size: 14 residues. Germline V gene data show CDR1 as SEHNR and CDR2 as FQNEAQ (reference sequence). Trimming took 1 base from V and 3 from J, leaving 7 bases between them. CDR3 in amino acids: CASSLGADYNEQFF. In DNA, the CDR3 is TGTGCCAGCAGCTTAGGGGCCGACTACAATGAGCAGTTCTTC.

The table lists this clonotype with many counts. The chain combines TRBV12-3 or TRBV12-4 with TRBJ1-2; 8 bases are shared with TRBD1. This CDR3 spans 14 amino acids. V shed 6 bases and J 3 bases; nucleotides not matched to a gene: 6. This CDR3 is CASSPGQGDYGYTF. CDR3 nucleotide sequence: TGTGCCAGCAGCCCCGGACAGGGTGACTATGGCTACACCTTC.

This clonotype was counted a few times. V and J are TRBV6-5 and TRBJ1-5; D ambiguous. The V gene lost 0 bases and the J gene lost 0 bases, with 6 bases spanning the gap. Germline V gene data show CDR1 as MNHEY and CDR2 as SVGAGI. The CDR3 spans 15 residues. CDR3 in amino acids: CASSYSLNSNQPQHF. Written as DNA, the CDR3 is TGTGCCAGCAGTTACTCGTTAAATAGCAATCAGCCCCAGCATTTT.

This clonotype showed up just a few times. This rearrangement joins TRBV9 to TRBJ2-5; D is perhaps TRBD1 or TRBD2 (7 bases each). The CDR3 has 13 amino acids. Germline lookup yields CDR1 SGDLS and CDR2 YYNGEE. Trimming left V 3 bases short and J 5 bases short, with 11 bases between. CDR3 nucleotides: TGTGCCAGCAGCGATCAGGGGGGGGAGACCCAGTACTTC. It encodes CASSDQGGETQYF. The full variable domain, rest sourced from reference TRBV9 and TRBJ2-5, is DSGVTQTPKHLITATGQRVTLRCSPRSGDLSVYWYQQSLDQGLQFLIQYYNGEERAKGNILERFSAQQFPDLHSELNLSSLELGDSALYFCASSDQGGETQYFGPGTRLLVL.

Only a few counts were recorded for this clonotype. The chain has TRBV7-8 and TRBJ2-7; D is perhaps TRBD2 (6 bases). Trimming took off 5 bases at V and 3 bases at J, with 14 bases between the two ends. Germline lookup yields CDR1 SGHVS and CDR2 FQNEAQ. This CDR3 contains 14 residues. The CDR3 region has the DNA TGTGCCAGCAGCCCCATGGCGGGAAACTACGAGCAGTACTTC. Translating gives CASSPMAGNYEQYF.

This clonotype appeared many times. The chain links TRBV6-1 to TRBJ1-5; D is unresolved. The V end lost 7 bases, the J end lost 4 bases, and 11 bases lay between the germline ends. The germline V gene has CDR1 MNHNS and CDR2 SASEGT. The CDR3 is made up of 13 amino acids. CDR3 coding DNA: TGTGCCAGCACCCTAAGGGCGAATCAGCCCCAGCATTTT. It translates to CASTLRANQPQHF.

This clonotype was detected ten times or more. This chain joins TRBV28 and TRBJ2-7, with D perhaps matching TRBD2 (7 bases). The CDR3 contains 14 residues. V gave up 6 bases and J gave up 3 bases, with 15 bases separating them. Germline CDR1 is MDHEN and CDR2 is SYDVKM. CDR3: CASRPGGRVYEQYF. The CDR3, as DNA: TGTGCCAGCAGACCGGGGGGCAGGGTCTACGAGCAGTACTTC.

This chain links TRBV9 with TRBJ2-1; weak D call: TRBD2 (7 bases). The CDR3 sequence is 15 residues long. V lost 0 bases and J lost 9, with 16 bases in between. CDR1 is SGDLS and CDR2 is YYNGEE in the germline V gene. As DNA, the CDR3 is TGTGCCAGCAGCGTAGTTCTAGGACTAGGGGGTGAGCAGTTCTTC. It is translated as CASSVVLGLGGEQFF. The whole variable domain, filled in from reference TRBV9 and TRBJ2-1, reads DSGVTQTPKHLITATGQRVTLRCSPRSGDLSVYWYQQSLDQGLQFLIQYYNGEERAKGNILERFSAQQFPDLHSELNLSSLELGDSALYFCASSVVLGLGGEQFFGPGTRLTVL.

This clonotype was found many times. This rearrangement joins TRBV11-2 to TRBJ2-7, with D unresolved. Germline values: CDR1 SGHAT, CDR2 FQNNGV. CDR3 length equals 14 residues. Trimming took 0 bases from V and 7 from J, leaving 13 bases between them. The CDR3 DNA sequence: TGTGCCAGCAGCTTAGATCTCACTATCAAGGAGCAGTACTTC. This gives the protein CASSLDLTIKEQYF.